Presented here are 3 T cell receptor beta chains from one specimen sequenced in a study of blood T cell repertoires in COVID-19. Method: immunoSEQ multiplex PCR; TCRdb's copy keeps in-frame clones and lacks some. The sample gives some 68,000 clones, approximately 87% of which show up once; around 4.4% is in the top ten. The sequenced sample was peripheral blood. The source is a man aged 50 or older with active COVID-19.

The V and J genes are TRBV2 and TRBJ1-5, with D tentatively TRBD1 (6 bases). CDR3 length equals 14 residues. Germline CDR1 SNHLY, CDR2 FYNNEI. Between the trimmed V and J ends, which lost 7 bases and 0 bases, there was a span of 10 bases. CDR3 in amino acids: CASTRGNSNQPQHF. The CDR3 DNA is TGTGCCAGCACCAGGGGTAATAGCAATCAGCCCCAGCATTTT.

The chain joins TRBV23-1 to TRBJ2-5; possibly TRBD2 for D (7 bases). TRBV23-1 is recorded as an ORF, its role being uncertain. The CDR3 has 15 residues. The germline V and J ends were trimmed by 1 base and 5 bases, with 14 bases remaining between them. The CDR3 DNA reads as TGCGCCAGCAGTCAATGGGGGGGGCCGGGGGAGACCCAGTACTTC. Its translation: CASSQWGGPGETQYF.

CDR3 nucleotide sequence: TGTGCCAGCAGCAAGTGGGGGGGCGCCTACGAGCAGTACTTC. This gives the protein CASSKWGGAYEQYF. This chain joins TRBV11-3 and TRBJ2-7; TRBD2 is a possible D gene (7 bases). The CDR3 covers 14 residues. The V and J ends lost 5 bases and 2 bases respectively, with 13 bases between them. The germline V gene has CDR1 SGHNT and CDR2 YENEEA.